The 13 T cell receptor delta chains reported below all come from one sample, sequenced in a study of γδ T cells in repeated Plasmodium falciparum infection. TCRdb redid the clone calls on the multiplex PCR reads with CATT. This table has tens of thousands of delta-chain clones, roughly 1.6% appearing once. Flow sorting of PBMC yielded separate Vgamma9/Vdelta2+ and Vdelta2-negative gammadelta T cell populations for bulk repertoire analysis. The sample taken for sequencing was gamma-delta T cells from blood. All receptors derive from a pool of human donors (malaria-infected and uninfected, not separated).

By sample fraction, this clone is medium-sized. The chain recombines TRDV2 with TRDJ1; possible D gene TRDD3, 6 bases. Deletions cut 1 base from V and 2 bases from J, with 13 bases between. The CDR3 has 15 residues. CDR1 and CDR2 (germline): GEAIGNYY, EKD. The CDR3 loop is CACDTLGPLTDKLIF. The DNA for the CDR3 is TGTGCCTGTGACACTCTGGGGCCTTTAACCGATAAACTCATCTTT.

Many counts were recorded for this clone. This DNA translates differently at residue 17 from the TCRdb protein, which is that of a much larger clone; a read error is likely, and the protein shown is the DNA's own translation. This chain joins TRDV1 and TRDJ1, with 9 bases matching TRDD3. Germline-derived CDR1 and CDR2 are TSWWSYY and QGS. There are 18 residues in the CDR3. The CDR3 DNA is TGTGCTCTTGGGCTCAGGAGAGGGGGATACTTGTACACCGATAAACTCACCTTT. This codes for CALGLRRGGYLYTDKLTF.

For this clone: This likely traces to a read error, being one base from a far larger clone. The same CDR3 also results from other DNA sequences found in this sample. J is TRDJ1 and V is TRDV1; D is possibly TRDD1 (5 bases). As TCRdb names no J gene, one was assigned here on the basis of a DNA match to germline. This CDR3 contains 15 residues. The V gene's germline CDR1 is TSWWSYY and CDR2 QGS. Trimming cost V 6 bases and J 2 bases, with 16 bases left between them. The CDR3 DNA reads TGTGCTCTTGGAGGAATAGGGACCGTAACCGATAAACTCATCTTT. Protein: CALGGIGTVTDKLIF.

As for this clone: The protein held in TCRdb is that of a much larger clone and does not match this DNA's translation at residue 7, likely because of a read error; the protein shown is translated from the DNA. The chain recombines TRDV3 with TRDJ1; no clear D gene. This CDR3 spans 10 amino acids. The V gene's germline CDR1 is TVYSNPD and CDR2 GDNSRS (reference sequence). The CDR3 sequence is CASQADRLIF. CDR3 sequence (DNA): TGTGCCTCTCAAGCCGATAGACTCATCTTT. The complete variable domain, with remaining parts taken from reference TRDV3 and TRDJ1, reads CDKVTQSSPDQTVASGSEVVLLCTYDTVYSNPDLFWYRIRPDYSFQFVFYGDNSRSEGADFTQGRFSVKHILTQKAFHLVISPVRTEDSATYYCASQADRLIFGKGTRVTVEP.

This clone was recorded a few times. The TCRdb protein comes from a much larger clone and disagrees with this DNA's translation at residue 12, likely due to a read error; the protein given here is derived from the DNA. J is TRDJ2 and V is TRDV1; D perhaps matches TRDD3 (6 bases). In the absence of a J gene in TCRdb, the DNA was matched to germline to assign it here. The germline V gene encodes CDR1 TSWWSYY and CDR2 QGS. Trimming removed 2 bases at V and 6 bases at J, with 19 bases between. The length of the CDR3 is 17 residues. Here the CDR3 reads CALGEFDWGSLPAQLFF. CDR3 sequence (DNA): TGTGCTCTTGGGGAATTTGATTGGGGGTCCTTGCCAGCACAACTCTTCTTT.

This clone was seen more than once but under ten times. TCRdb's protein, taken from a much larger clone, differs from this DNA's translation at residue 3, likely owing to a read error; the protein displayed comes from the DNA. The chain recombines TRDV1 with TRDJ1, with D possibly being TRDD3 (5 bases). This CDR3 region has 21 residues. Germline V CDR1 and CDR2: TSWWSYY, QGS. The CDR3 coding sequence is TGTGCTCATGGGGAAGACTCTACTCCACGTCCGACCCGGACGTACACCGATAAACTCATCTTT. This encodes CAHGEDSTPRPTRTYTDKLIF.

This clone is medium-sized in the sample. Other DNA sequences from this sample encode an identical CDR3 as well. This chain connects TRDV1 to TRDJ1; TRDD3 matches at 13 bases. The CDR3 length is 23 residues. With V trimmed by 4 bases and J by 2 bases, 25 bases remained unmatched. CDR1 and CDR2 (germline): TSWWSYY, QGS. Written as DNA, the CDR3 is TGTGCTCTTGGGGCTCGATTCCCAAAATTATACTGGGGGATACGCACCGAAACCGATAAACTCATCTTT. Its protein is CALGARFPKLYWGIRTETDKLIF.

This clone occurred a few times. The TCRdb protein, from a much larger clone, departs from this DNA's translation at residue 10, likely by read error; the protein shown derives from the DNA. The chain joins TRDV1 to TRDJ3, with TRDD3 identical over 12 bases. The V gene end was trimmed by 1 base and the J gene end by 0 bases; junction bases not matched to a gene: 22. Germline CDR1 TSWWSYY, CDR2 QGS. The CDR3 loop spans 26 amino acids. This chain's CDR3 is CALGEQGGSAGGYEVFSSWDTRQMFF. In nucleotides, the CDR3 is TGTGCTCTTGGGGAACAGGGGGGGAGTGCTGGGGGATACGAAGTATTTTCCTCCTGGGACACCCGACAGATGTTTTTC.

This clone has at least ten counts. Being one base from a much bigger clone, this may be a read error. The J gene is TRDJ1, the V gene TRDV1; 12 bases are a match to TRDD3. V dropped 0 bases and J dropped 1; count of bases not matched to a gene: 15. Germline CDR1 and CDR2: TSWWSYY and QGS. The CDR3 is made up of 21 amino acids. The DNA for the CDR3 is TGTGCTCTTGGGGAACTAGGTAGCCTGTCTACTGGGGGATACATCACCGATAAACTCATCTTT. Translating gives CALGELGSLSTGGYITDKLIF.

A few counts support this clone. One base separates it from a far larger clone, so it is likely a read error. Additional DNA sequences in this sample encode the identical CDR3. The chain couples TRDV1 to TRDJ1; tentatively, D is TRDD3 (5 bases). TCRdb does not report a J gene; here it was assigned by matching the DNA to germline references. Germline V lookup: CDR1 TSWWSYY, CDR2 QGS. CDR3 size: 17 residues. V lost 5 bases to trimming and J lost 1 base, with 20 bases between them. CDR3 region: CALGNCQRGGVTDKLIF. CDR3 nucleotide sequence: TGTGCTCTTGGGAACTGCCAGAGGGGTGGGGTCACCGATAAACTCATCTTT.

The chain uses TRDV1 and TRDJ1, with TRDD3 identical over 10 bases. TCRdb gives no J gene; it was assigned here by matching the DNA to germline. This CDR3 spans 22 amino acids. Losses at the gene ends were 5 bases for V and 4 bases for J; bases not matched to a gene: 28. Germline CDR1 TSWWSYY, CDR2 QGS. The CDR3 sequence: CALGYDFGGIRVSGVLDDKLIF. In DNA form, the CDR3 reads TGTGCTCTTGGGTACGATTTCGGGGGGATACGCGTATCAGGGGTTCTCGACGATAAACTCATCTTT.

Notes on this clone: TCRdb's listed protein matches a much larger clone and diverges from this DNA's translation at residue 7, likely through a read error; the protein shown comes from the DNA. The chain uses TRDV1 and TRDJ1; D might be TRDD3 (6 bases). The J gene, missing from TCRdb, was assigned here through DNA to germline matching. The CDR3 has 14 residues. V lost 4 bases and J lost 5, with 14 bases in between. The germline gives CDR1 TSWWSYY, CDR2 QGS. The CDR3 nucleotides read TGTGCTCTTGGGGGACTCCGGGGGACTGATAAACTCATCTTT. The encoded protein is CALGGLRGTDKLIF.

This clone has a count of ten or more. TCRdb's listed protein matches a much larger clone and diverges from this DNA's translation at residue 20, likely through a read error; the protein shown comes from the DNA. J is TRDJ1 and V is TRDV1, with 13 bases lining up with TRDD3. The CDR3 runs to 25 residues. V shed 2 bases and J 10 bases; nucleotides not matched to a gene: 37. CDR1 is TSWWSYY and CDR2 is QGS in the germline V gene. The CDR3 region is CALGEISAPSRAPYWGIRVAIGLIF. CDR3 DNA: TGTGCTCTTGGGGAAATTTCGGCTCCCTCTCGGGCCCCGTACTGGGGGATACGGGTTGCAATAGGACTCATCTTT.